The T cell receptor (beta chain) under discussion was sequenced for a study of cytomegalovirus exposure and HLA in healthy donors. Study-wide results and caveats: The study dropped some indistinguishable V segments, TRBV6-2 and TRBV6-3 among them. A later analysis reportedly found fewer N-insertions in an Asian-associated ancestry cluster than the approximately 700-donor mean. It was only CMV serostatus that was available as immune exposure information.

This clone was observed a few times. Antigen unknown. Deletions cut 6 bases from V and 3 bases from J, with 17 bases between. Germline V gene sequence: CDR1 LNHDA, CDR2 SQIVND (reference sequence). The CDR3 sequence is 15 residues long. PCR primers comprised 60 Vbeta and 13 Jbeta primers. Some clones are missing from TCRdb's copy, which holds only in-frame ones; the method was immunoSEQ multiplex PCR. The sample has over 200,000 clones, around 76% seen once. The clonotype originates from a man between 35 and 55 years old in good health and CMV-seropositive. The rearrangement links TRBV19 to TRBJ1-1; D might be TRBD1 (6 bases). Sequenced input: PBMCs. In nucleotides, the CDR3 is TGTGCCAGTAGCCTGGGGGGGGCGTTAGACACTGAAGCTTTCTTT. Protein sequence: CASSLGGALDTEAFF.